These 14 T cell receptor beta chains came from one sample sequenced in a study of T cell responses to AZD1222 COVID-19 vaccine. Using immunoSEQ multiplex PCR, the repertoire was profiled, and TCRdb retains in-frame clones only, with some absent. In the table there are roughly 160,000 clones, less than 95% of which are singletons. The sequenced sample was peripheral blood, obtained on day 0 of AZD1222 vaccination. Receptors were obtained from an adult in good health.

The chain uses TRBV5-1 and TRBJ1-4; D gene ambiguous. CDR1 and CDR2 from the germline V gene are SGHRS and YFSETQ. Trimming stripped 4 bases from V and 10 bases from J, with 14 bases between. This CDR3 is built from 13 residues. CDR3 nucleotide sequence: TGCGCCAGCAGCCCCAGTGGAGTAGCAAAACTGTTTTTT. Its protein is CASSPSGVAKLFF.

The rearrangement links TRBV2 to TRBJ1-2, with D unclear. The V gene lost 5 bases and the J gene lost 4 bases, with 11 bases spanning the gap. The V gene's germline CDR1 is SNHLY and CDR2 FYNNEI. The CDR3 is 13 residues long. The CDR3 nucleotides are TGTGCCAGCAGTTTACCGCAACCCTATGGCTACACCTTC. Protein sequence: CASSLPQPYGYTF. Together with reference TRBV2 and TRBJ1-2, the CDR3 gives the full variable domain: EPEVTQTPSHQVTQMGQEVILRCVPISNHLYFYWYRQILGQKVEFLVSFYNNEISEKSEIFDDQFSVERPDGSNFTLKIRSTKLEDSAMYFCASSLPQPYGYTFGSGTRLTVV.

This chain joins TRBV4-1 and TRBJ2-1; D not certain. CDR3 length: 15 amino acids. The ends were cut back, 0 bases at V and 0 bases at J, with 6 bases in the middle. The germline CDR1 and CDR2 sequences are MGHRA and YSYEKL. The DNA for the CDR3 is TGCGCCAGCAGCCAAGAACGTCTCTCCTACAATGAGCAGTTCTTC. Residues: CASSQERLSYNEQFF.

The CDR3 DNA is TGCGCCAGCAGCTTGGGACAGCCGGATCAGCCCCAGCATTTT. Its translation: CASSLGQPDQPQHF. The J gene is TRBJ1-5, the V gene TRBV5-1, with a possible D match to TRBD1 (5 bases). The germline V gene has CDR1 SGHRS and CDR2 YFSETQ. The CDR3 length is 14 residues. Between the trimmed V and J ends, which lost 0 bases and 5 bases, there was a span of 9 bases.

The chain joins TRBV9 to TRBJ1-1; a weak D match, TRBD1 (5 bases). Between the trimmed V and J ends, which lost 0 bases and 6 bases, there was a span of 9 bases. The CDR3 loop spans 13 amino acids. CDR1 and CDR2 from the germline V gene are SGDLS and YYNGEE. As DNA, the CDR3 is TGTGCCAGCAGCGTAGTCAGGGCCGCTGAAGCTTTCTTT. Amino acids: CASSVVRAAEAFF. The full variable domain, with the rest looked up from reference TRBV9 and TRBJ1-1, is DSGVTQTPKHLITATGQRVTLRCSPRSGDLSVYWYQQSLDQGLQFLIQYYNGEERAKGNILERFSAQQFPDLHSELNLSSLELGDSALYFCASSVVRAAEAFFGQGTRLTVV.

The V and J genes are TRBV5-1 and TRBJ1-2; 8 bases fit TRBD1. After removal of 3 bases from V and 2 bases from J, the junction contained 18 bases not matched to a gene. The V gene's germline CDR1 is SGHRS and CDR2 YFSETQ. This CDR3 is 19 amino acids long. The CDR3 nucleotides read TGCGCCAGCAGCTCCCAAGACCGGGACAGGCGGACGAGGAACTATGGCTACACCTTC. Its translation is CASSSQDRDRRTRNYGYTF. The full variable domain, in which reference TRBV5-1 and TRBJ1-2 provide the parts outside the CDR3, is KAGVTQTPRYLIKTRGQQVTLSCSPISGHRSVSWYQQTPGQGLQFLFEYFSETQRNKGNFPGRFSGRQFSNSRSEMNVSTLELGDSALYLCASSSQDRDRRTRNYGYTFGSGTRLTVV.

The chain couples TRBV4-1 to TRBJ1-5; D unclear. Germline CDR1 is MGHRA and CDR2 is YSYEKL. Trimming took 1 base from V and 5 from J, leaving 12 bases between them. This CDR3 is 15 amino acids long. CDR3 region: CASSQGPRLDQPQHF. The CDR3 DNA is TGCGCCAGCAGCCAAGGACCCCGACTAGATCAGCCCCAGCATTTT.

This chain uses TRBV14 with TRBJ2-5; a weak D match, TRBD1 (6 bases). Trimming took off 2 bases at V and 0 bases at J, with 13 bases between the two ends. The CDR3 consists of 16 residues. Germline V lookup: CDR1 SGHDN, CDR2 FVKESK. CDR3 region: CASSQFGTTNQETQYF. The CDR3, as DNA: TGTGCCAGCAGCCAATTTGGGACAACGAACCAAGAGACCCAGTACTTC.

This clone occurred once. This chain connects TRBV5-6 to TRBJ1-5, with D uncertain. Trimming shortened V by 0 bases and J by 2 bases, and 6 bases separated the two germline ends. The CDR3 is 14 residues long. The germline V gene has CDR1 SGHDT and CDR2 YYEEEE. The CDR3 sequence: CASSLGAGNQPQHF. The CDR3 bases are TGTGCCAGCAGCTTGGGGGCTGGCAATCAGCCCCAGCATTTT.

The chain links TRBV6-6 to TRBJ2-3; 7 nucleotides match TRBD1. Germline V gene data show CDR1 as MNHNY and CDR2 as SVGAGI (reference sequence). The CDR3 is made up of 14 amino acids. V trimming: 2 bases; J trimming: 3 bases; junction bases outside the gene matches: 2. CDR3 DNA: TGTGCCAGCAGTTACCTGACAGGGACAGATACGCAGTATTTT. Protein product: CASSYLTGTDTQYF.

This clone was detected only once. This chain links TRBV5-1 with TRBJ2-3; D perhaps matches TRBD2 (7 bases). Trimming stripped 1 base from V and 2 bases from J, with 17 bases between. CDR3 length: 17 amino acids. Looked up from germline, CDR1 is SGHRS and CDR2 is YFSETQ. Written as DNA, the CDR3 is TGCGCCAGCAGCTTGTCGCCCCGGGGGGCTGTCACAGATACGCAGTATTTT. Protein product: CASSLSPRGAVTDTQYF.

This clone occurred a few times. The CDR3, as DNA: TGTGCCAGCAGCTTAGAGCGGCATGAGCAGTTCTTC. It specifies CASSLERHEQFF. The chain combines TRBV7-2 with TRBJ2-1; D is perhaps TRBD2 (5 bases). The germline V gene has CDR1 SGHTA and CDR2 FQGNSA. The CDR3 has 12 amino acids. Trimming left V 1 base short and J 8 bases short, with 6 bases between. Full variable domain (remainder filled in from reference TRBV7-2 and TRBJ2-1): GAGVSQSPSNKVTEKGKDVELRCDPISGHTALYWYRQSLGQGLEFLIYFQGNSAPDKSGLPSDRFSAERTGGSVSTLTIQRTQQEDSAVYLCASSLERHEQFFGPGTRLTVL.

The rearrangement links TRBV6-5 to TRBJ1-2, with a possible D match to TRBD1 (5 bases). Germline V gene sequence: CDR1 MNHEY, CDR2 SVGAGI. V was shortened by 6 bases and J by 5 bases, with 19 bases between the two germline ends. The CDR3 extends over 15 amino acids. CDR3 sequence reads: CASSLQTGTQYGYTF. The DNA of the CDR3 is TGTGCCAGCAGCCTACAGACCGGGACTCAGTATGGCTACACCTTC.

CDR3 region: CASSSGGSGGFYEQYF. The CDR3 DNA sequence: TGTGCCAGCAGCTCCGGGGGAAGCGGGGGGTTCTACGAGCAGTACTTC. The chain links TRBV7-2 to TRBJ2-7, with 9 bases identical to TRBD2. In germline, CDR1 is SGHTA, CDR2 FQGNSA. Trimming removed 4 bases from V and 3 bases from J; junction bases left unmatched: 10. The CDR3 consists of 16 residues.